The next 27 T cell receptor beta chains were all read from a single sample in a study of shared clonotypes between healthy human individuals. Method: immunoSEQ multiplex PCR; TCRdb's copy keeps in-frame clones and lacks some. Of more than 2 million clones listed, 85% to 95% are singletons. The specimen was naive CD4+ T cells sorted from blood. As for subset: CD45RA+ positively selected. The receptors derive from a man aged 18 to 30 in good health.

The chain carries TRBV2 and TRBJ1-2; D unclear. CDR1 is SNHLY and CDR2 is FYNNEI in the germline V gene. The V and J ends lost 5 bases and 5 bases respectively, with 12 bases between them. The CDR3 length is 13 residues. CDR3 in amino acids: CASSSDGRYGYTF. The CDR3 coding sequence is TGTGCCAGCAGTTCCGACGGACGATATGGCTACACCTTC.

This clone was seen just once. The CDR3 region has the DNA TGTGCCAGCAGTGAACCGTGGACTAGCGGATTAAACATTCAGTACTTC. Translating it yields CASSEPWTSGLNIQYF. This chain joins TRBV6-1 and TRBJ2-4, with TRBD2 identical over 10 bases. The V gene's germline CDR1 is MNHNS and CDR2 SASEGT. The CDR3 extends over 16 amino acids. After removal of 2 bases from V and 6 bases from J, the junction contained 7 bases not matched to a gene.

This clone was recorded only once. This chain links TRBV6-1 with TRBJ2-5, with TRBD1 matching 11 bases. Trimming cost V 4 bases and J 3 bases; bases outside gene matches: 7. The CDR3 totals 16 residues. CDR1 MNHNS and CDR2 SASEGT come from the germline V gene. Here the CDR3 DNA reads TGTGCCAGCAGTGCCTCCGGGACAGGGGGAAAAGAGACCCAGTACTTC. Its protein is CASSASGTGGKETQYF.

The CDR3 bases are TGCGCCAGCATTCCTGCGACTAGCCAAGAGCGGGAACCCTACAATGAGCAGTTCTTC. Amino acids: CASIPATSQEREPYNEQFF. V usage is TRBV10-2 and J usage is TRBJ2-1, with 7 bases identical to TRBD2. Trimming at V came to 7 bases and at J to 2 bases, leaving 20 bases not matched to a gene. The CDR3 covers 19 residues. Germline V gene sequence: CDR1 WSHSY, CDR2 SAAADI.

The V call is TRBV6-5, the J call TRBJ2-3, with a weak D call TRBD1 (6 bases). The CDR3 totals 14 residues. CDR1 and CDR2 (germline): MNHEY, SVGAGI. V lost 0 bases to trimming and J lost 2 bases, with 6 bases between them. The CDR3 is CASSYSGATDTQYF. The CDR3 DNA sequence: TGTGCCAGCAGTTACTCGGGGGCCACAGATACGCAGTATTTT.

The V and J genes are TRBV25-1 and TRBJ2-3; 8 bases map to TRBD1. The germline V gene encodes CDR1 MGHDK and CDR2 SYGVNS. Trimming took 1 base from V and 2 from J; bases not matched to a gene: 5. This CDR3 has 16 residues. CDR3 in amino acids: CASSESGTGDTDTQYF. For the CDR3, the DNA is TGTGCCAGCAGTGAATCAGGGACAGGAGACACAGATACGCAGTATTTT.

A few counts support this clone. The chain couples TRBV13 to TRBJ1-6; D not certain. There are 15 residues in the CDR3. Trimming cost V 0 bases and J 8 bases, with 11 bases left between them. Germline CDR1 reads PRHDT; CDR2 reads FYEKMQ (reference sequence). The DNA of the CDR3 is TGTGCCAGCAGCTTAGGACAGACAATGTATTCACCCCTCCACTTT. Translating it yields CASSLGQTMYSPLHF.

The chain has TRBV11-2 and TRBJ1-1, with 11 bases matching TRBD1. Per germline, CDR1 SGHAT and CDR2 FQNNGV. The CDR3 is 15 residues long. The trim removed 6 bases at V and 4 bases at J, leaving 7 bases unmatched. In nucleotides, the CDR3 is TGTGCCAGCAGGCCACCCGGACAGGGGGCCACTGAAGCTTTCTTT. The encoded protein is CASRPPGQGATEAFF.

The V and J genes are TRBV7-9 and TRBJ1-2, with unresolved D. Deletions cut 3 bases from V and 1 base from J, with 0 bases between. The CDR3 loop spans 11 amino acids. The germline CDR1 and CDR2 sequences are SEHNR and FQNEAQ (reference sequence). The CDR3 region is CASSFNYGYTF. In DNA, the CDR3 is TGTGCCAGCAGCTTTAACTATGGCTACACCTTC.

This clone has only one observation. This chain links TRBV2 with TRBJ1-5, with 11 bases aligning to TRBD1. V lost 5 bases, J lost 6 bases, and 9 bases stayed unmatched. CDR3 length: 16 amino acids. Looked up from germline, CDR1 is SNHLY and CDR2 is FYNNEI. Written as DNA, the CDR3 is TGTGCCAGCAGTTTAGGAAGGACAGGGGGCAGTCAGCCCCAGCATTTT. Translating it yields CASSLGRTGGSQPQHF.

The chain couples TRBV7-9 to TRBJ2-7; 10 bases fit TRBD2. Germline V gene sequence: CDR1 SEHNR, CDR2 FQNEAQ (reference sequence). This CDR3 is 17 amino acids long. With 1 base clipped from V and 7 bases from J, the junction kept 13 bases outside the gene matches. The CDR3 bases are TGTGCCAGCAGCTTAGAGGGTCTCGGACTAGCGGAGAAAGAGCAGTACTTC. Its translation: CASSLEGLGLAEKEQYF. Full variable domain (remainder filled in from reference TRBV7-9 and TRBJ2-7): DTGVSQNPRHKITKRGQNVTFRCDPISEHNRLYWYRQTLGQGPEFLTYFQNEAQLEKSRLLSDRFSAERPKGSFSTLEIQRTEQGDSAMYLCASSLEGLGLAEKEQYFGPGTRLTVT.

The genes are TRBV11-2 and TRBJ2-2; no definite D call. The CDR3 is 14 amino acids. From germline, CDR1 is SGHAT and CDR2 FQNNGV. V lost 5 bases and J lost 7, with 14 bases in between. Written as DNA, the CDR3 is TGTGCCAGCAGCACTACGTTCATGGGCGGGGAGCTGTTTTTT. Protein product: CASSTTFMGGELFF.

The chain couples TRBV5-1 to TRBJ1-4, with 8 bases identical to TRBD1. The CDR3 sequence is 16 residues long. The germline CDR1 and CDR2 sequences are SGHRS and YFSETQ. V lost 1 base to trimming and J lost 1 base; unmatched junction nucleotides: 3. The CDR3 coding sequence is TGCGCCAGCAGCTTGCAGGGGGCTGTAACTAATGAAAAACTGTTTTTT. Its translation: CASSLQGAVTNEKLFF.

The rearrangement joins TRBV29-1 to TRBJ2-5; TRBD2 is a possible D gene (5 bases). The CDR3 loop spans 13 amino acids. V dropped 7 bases and J dropped 2 bases, with 14 bases sitting between them. Germline CDR1 reads SQVTM; CDR2 reads ANQGSEA. CDR3 in DNA: TGCAGCGCTAATCGGGGAAGACAAGAGACCCAGTACTTC. It is translated as CSANRGRQETQYF.

This clone was seen once. V gene TRBV4-2 combines with J gene TRBJ2-4; TRBD1 matches 8 bases. This CDR3 spans 16 amino acids. Germline V gene lookup returns CDR1 LGHNA and CDR2 YNFKEQ. Unmatched junction bases numbered 10, after V lost 4 bases and J lost 5 bases. CDR3 residues: CASSPHPGTGENIQYF. The CDR3 nucleotides read TGTGCCAGCAGCCCACACCCAGGGACAGGAGAAAACATTCAGTACTTC.

V usage is TRBV7-9 and J usage is TRBJ2-1; no firm D call. Germline-derived CDR1 and CDR2 are SEHNR and FQNEAQ (reference sequence). This CDR3 is built from 17 residues. Trimming removed 8 bases from V and 0 bases from J, with 20 bases in between. The CDR3 is CASAFRGSYSSYNEQFF. The CDR3, as DNA: TGTGCCAGCGCCTTTCGAGGCAGTTATAGCTCCTACAATGAGCAGTTCTTC.

V gene TRBV19 combines with J gene TRBJ2-2; D gene ambiguous. Trimming took off 7 bases at V and 5 bases at J, with 11 bases between the two ends. Germline V gene data show CDR1 as LNHDA and CDR2 as SQIVND (reference sequence). This CDR3 is built from 13 residues. This CDR3 is CASTQGLTGELFF. The CDR3 region has the DNA TGTGCCAGTACTCAAGGTCTAACCGGGGAGCTGTTTTTT.

The DNA for the CDR3 is TGTGCCAGCCACTCTGGAAACACCATATATTTT. Residues: CASHSGNTIYF. J is TRBJ1-3 and V is TRBV6-1; D ambiguous. The V end was cut by 8 bases, the J end by 0 bases, with 2 bases between. This CDR3 comprises 11 residues. CDR1 is MNHNS and CDR2 is SASEGT in the germline V gene.

The chain joins TRBV30 to TRBJ1-2; perhaps TRBD1 as D (5 bases). CDR3 length equals 13 residues. Germline CDR1 reads GTSNPN; CDR2 reads SVGIG (reference sequence). The V gene lost 3 bases and the J gene lost 7 bases, with 15 bases spanning the gap. CDR3 residues: CAWRFQGLGGYTF. The DNA of the CDR3 is TGTGCCTGGAGGTTTCAGGGTCTCGGTGGCTACACCTTC.

On this clone itself: This sample also contains other DNA sequences that code for the same CDR3. The gene calls are TRBV2 and TRBJ2-2, with 8 bases matching TRBD1. Germline CDR1 reads SNHLY; CDR2 reads FYNNEI. The CDR3 is made up of 14 amino acids. Trimming at V came to 6 bases and at J to 4 bases, leaving 4 bases not matched to a gene. The CDR3 loop is CASRGTGGTGELFF. As DNA, the CDR3 is TGTGCCAGCAGGGGAACAGGGGGCACCGGGGAGCTGTTTTTT.

The chain links TRBV11-1 to TRBJ2-7, with 7 bases that match TRBD1. Germline CDR1 reads SGHAT; CDR2 reads FQDESV (reference sequence). Losses at the gene ends were 5 bases for V and 3 bases for J; bases not matched to a gene: 10. CDR3 length: 15 residues. The CDR3: CASSTTGVTLYEQYF. The CDR3 DNA is TGTGCCAGCAGCACTACAGGGGTAACTCTCTACGAGCAGTACTTC. Together with reference TRBV11-1 and TRBJ2-7, the CDR3 gives the full variable domain: EAEVAQSPRYKITEKSQAVAFWCDPISGHATLYWYRQILGQGPELLVQFQDESVVDDSQLPKDRFSAERLKGVDSTLKIQPAELGDSAMYLCASSTTGVTLYEQYFGPGTRLTVT.

This sequence joins TRBV5-1 and TRBJ2-3, with unresolved D. From germline, CDR1 is SGHRS and CDR2 YFSETQ. The CDR3 is 14 amino acids. V lost 2 bases and J lost 0, with 7 bases in between. The DNA of the CDR3 is TGCGCCAGCAGCTTCTATGCGAGCACAGATACGCAGTATTTT. It codes for CASSFYASTDTQYF.

The rearrangement uses TRBV6-1 and TRBJ1-1, with TRBD1 as a possible D gene (6 bases). The germline CDR1 and CDR2 sequences are MNHNS and SASEGT. Trimming removed 5 bases from V and 2 bases from J, with 12 bases in between. This CDR3 comprises 14 residues. CDR3 nucleotide sequence: TGTGCCAGCAGTTTGCACAGGGAAAACACTGAAGCTTTCTTT. It specifies CASSLHRENTEAFF.

V usage is TRBV2 and J usage is TRBJ2-7; D perhaps matches TRBD1 (6 bases). Germline lookup yields CDR1 SNHLY and CDR2 FYNNEI. With 6 bases removed from V and 2 bases from J, the gap between germline ends came to 14 bases. This CDR3 has 14 amino acids. The CDR3: CASRRTGLTYEQYF. CDR3 nucleotides: TGTGCCAGCAGAAGAACAGGGCTAACCTACGAGCAGTACTTC.

The chain couples TRBV11-3 to TRBJ2-2; 7 positions agree with TRBD1. CDR1 is SGHNT, CDR2 YENEEA, per germline. This CDR3 contains 15 residues. After removal of 5 bases from V and 4 bases from J, the junction contained 7 bases not matched to a gene. CDR3 loop: CASSPAAGGTGELFF. The DNA of the CDR3 is TGTGCCAGCAGCCCAGCAGCAGGGGGCACCGGGGAGCTGTTTTTT.

The genes are TRBV7-9 and TRBJ2-5; 10 positions agree with TRBD2. This CDR3 spans 16 amino acids. CDR1 and CDR2 from the germline V gene are SEHNR and FQNEAQ (reference sequence). The junction had 11 bases not matched to a gene; V was cut back by 7 bases and J by 3 bases. CDR3 in DNA: TGTGCCAGCATCCTCGGGGTAGCGGGAGGAAAAGAGACCCAGTACTTC. Amino acids: CASILGVAGGKETQYF.

CDR3 region: CAWSVRGSGIAYNEQFF. The CDR3 coding sequence is TGTGCCTGGAGTGTACGTGGTAGCGGGATCGCCTACAATGAGCAGTTCTTC. The chain recombines TRBV30 with TRBJ2-1, with 8 bases aligning to TRBD2. Trimming at V came to 0 bases and at J to 2 bases, leaving 9 bases not matched to a gene. The length of the CDR3 is 17 residues. Germline CDR1 and CDR2: GTSNPN and SVGIG (reference sequence).